The TCR beta chain under discussion was sequenced for a study of cytomegalovirus exposure and HLA in healthy donors. Germline CDR1 reads MGHRA; CDR2 reads YSYEKL. V lost 0 bases to trimming and J lost 6 bases, with 6 bases between them. The CDR3 is 13 amino acids. This PCR relied on a set of 60 Vbeta primers and 13 Jbeta primers. The data were produced by immunoSEQ multiplex PCR, yet TCRdb's version contains in-frame clones alone and is incomplete. The sample has 150,000 to 200,000 clones, about 78% seen once. This receptor was taken from a woman aged 45-59 years in good health and CMV-seropositive. Material: PBMCs. This chain connects TRBV4-1 to TRBJ1-5; D ambiguous. The CDR3 DNA reads as TGCGCCAGCAGCCAAGATAGAGTTCAGCCCCAGCATTTT. This encodes CASSQDRVQPQHF.